This TCR beta chain appears in the sequencing data of a study of regulatory T cells in long-lasting Graves disease. The authors built TCR beta libraries using iRepertoire HTBI primers and Arm-PCR of CDR3 regions. Each CDR3 protein is one row after TCRdb ran MiXCR on the multiplex PCR reads. Here the sample spans 500,000 to 700,000 distinct CDR3 sequences, approximately 15% being singletons. V gave up 1 base and J gave up 1 base, with 13 bases separating them. CDR1 LGHNA and CDR2 YNFKEQ come from the germline V gene. There are 16 residues in the CDR3. The time point denotes: newly diagnosed GD, antithyroid drugs for less than 3 months. The TCR library used RNA extracted from PBMCs. This sample was shared with a second study, whose subject was T cells in Graves' hyperthyroidism and ophthalmopathy. As reported in that work: Patients aged 18 to 65 had newly diagnosed hyperthyroidism of under 2 months' duration. First-round RT-PCR with HTBI primers amplified the TCR CDR3 region. Peripheral blood also featured most of the thyroid clonotypes expanded above 0.001.

The sequencing used peripheral blood mononuclear cells (PBMCs), collected at new diagnosis, from a patient treated with antithyroid drugs. This TCR was recovered from a woman aged 25 to 39 with Graves disease. V usage is TRBV4-2 and J usage is TRBJ2-5; the D gene could be TRBD1 or TRBD2 (7 bases each). CDR3 bases: TGTGCCAGCAGCCAAGGACAGGGACTACGCCAAGAGACCCAGTACTTC. Translating it yields CASSQGQGLRQETQYF.